This TCR beta chain derives from a study of T-cell memory formation after mild COVID-19. The sample holds many counts of this clonotype. Germline CDR1 is SGHTA and CDR2 is FQGNSA. This CDR3 spans 17 amino acids. V lost 2 bases, J lost 5 bases, and 13 bases stayed unmatched. TCRdb analysed the 5' RACE reads with MiXCR anew, one entry per CDR3 protein. The sample contains some 300,000 distinct CDR3 sequences, 20% to 25% of which appear only once. V usage is TRBV7-2 and J usage is TRBJ2-5; the match to TRBD2 covers 8 bases. The sequence came from a man aged 18 to 29 who had mild COVID-19 (a few samples of this study predate the infection). Cell type and time point are not known. Sequencing was carried out using PBMCs or a T cell subset sorted from them (not recorded which). CDR3 in DNA: TGTGCCAGCAGCTTAAGGCGGGGGGCCGCGGCTCGCGAGACCCAGTACTTC. Translating gives CASSLRRGAAARETQYF.